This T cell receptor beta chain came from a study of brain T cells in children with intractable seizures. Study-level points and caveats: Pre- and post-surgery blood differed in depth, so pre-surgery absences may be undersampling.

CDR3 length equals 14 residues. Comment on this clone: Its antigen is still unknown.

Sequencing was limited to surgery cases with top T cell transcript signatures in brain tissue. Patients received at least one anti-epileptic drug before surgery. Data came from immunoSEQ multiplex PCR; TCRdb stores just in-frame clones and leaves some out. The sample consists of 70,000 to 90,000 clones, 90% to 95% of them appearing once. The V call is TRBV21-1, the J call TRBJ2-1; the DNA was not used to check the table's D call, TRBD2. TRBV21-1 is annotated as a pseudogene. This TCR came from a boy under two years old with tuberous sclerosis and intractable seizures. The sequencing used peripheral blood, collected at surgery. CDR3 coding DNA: TGTGCCAGCGTCCTCTCCGGGACTAGCGGGAGGTGGATCTTC. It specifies CASVLSGTSGRWIF.